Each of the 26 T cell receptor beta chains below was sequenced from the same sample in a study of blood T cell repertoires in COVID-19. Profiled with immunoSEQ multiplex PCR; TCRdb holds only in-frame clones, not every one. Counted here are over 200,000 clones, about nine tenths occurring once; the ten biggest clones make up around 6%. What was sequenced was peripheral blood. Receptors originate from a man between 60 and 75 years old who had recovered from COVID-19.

The CDR3 loop reads CASSLNPRGDGYTF. CDR3 nucleotide sequence: TGTGCCAGCAGCTTAAACCCCAGGGGGGATGGCTACACCTTC. The chain links TRBV7-3 to TRBJ1-2; 7 positions match TRBD1. There are 14 residues in the CDR3. J lost 6 bases, V lost 1 base, and 5 bases had no gene match. Germline loops: CDR1 SGHTA, CDR2 FQGTGA. Drawing the rest from reference TRBV7-3 and TRBJ1-2, the complete variable domain is GAGVSQTPSNKVTEKGKYVELRCDPISGHTALYWYRQSLGQGPEFLIYFQGTGAADDSGLPNDRFFAVRPEGSVSTLKIQRTERGDSAVYLCASSLNPRGDGYTFGSGTRLTVV.

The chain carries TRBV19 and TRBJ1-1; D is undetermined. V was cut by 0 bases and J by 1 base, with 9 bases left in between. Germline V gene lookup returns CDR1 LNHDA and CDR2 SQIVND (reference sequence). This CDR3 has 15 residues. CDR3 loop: CASSIDRLANTEAFF. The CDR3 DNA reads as TGTGCCAGTAGTATAGATCGGCTAGCGAACACTGAAGCTTTCTTT.

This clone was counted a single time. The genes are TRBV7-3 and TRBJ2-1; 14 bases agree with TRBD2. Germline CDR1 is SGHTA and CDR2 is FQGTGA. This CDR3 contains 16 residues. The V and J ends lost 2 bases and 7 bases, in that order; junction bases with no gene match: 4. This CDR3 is CASSLGTSGRGNEQFF. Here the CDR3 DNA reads TGTGCCAGCAGCTTAGGGACTAGCGGGAGAGGAAATGAGCAGTTCTTC.

The DNA for the CDR3 is TGTGCCAGCAGCCTACGGACAGGGACCTATGGCTACACCTTC. Its protein is CASSLRTGTYGYTF. The chain links TRBV3-1 (or the pseudogene TRBV3-2) to TRBJ1-2, with 8 bases matching TRBD1. Losses at the gene ends were 4 bases for V and 4 bases for J; bases not matched to a gene: 5. Germline V gives CDR1 LGHDT, CDR2 YNNKEL (reference sequence). The CDR3 has 14 amino acids.

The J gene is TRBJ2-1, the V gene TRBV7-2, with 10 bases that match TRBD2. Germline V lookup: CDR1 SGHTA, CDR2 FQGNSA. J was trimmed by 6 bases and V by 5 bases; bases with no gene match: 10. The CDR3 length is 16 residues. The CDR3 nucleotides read TGTGCCAGCAGCCTTAGGGCTAGCGGGAGTGGCAATGAGCAGTTCTTC. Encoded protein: CASSLRASGSGNEQFF. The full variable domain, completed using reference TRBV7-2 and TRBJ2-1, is GAGVSQSPSNKVTEKGKDVELRCDPISGHTALYWYRQSLGQGLEFLIYFQGNSAPDKSGLPSDRFSAERTGGSVSTLTIQRTQQEDSAVYLCASSLRASGSGNEQFFGPGTRLTVL.

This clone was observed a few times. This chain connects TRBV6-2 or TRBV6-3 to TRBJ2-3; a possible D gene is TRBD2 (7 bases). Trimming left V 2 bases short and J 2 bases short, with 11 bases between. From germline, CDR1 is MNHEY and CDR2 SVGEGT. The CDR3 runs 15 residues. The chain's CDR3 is CASSYGGAHTDTQYF. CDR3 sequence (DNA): TGTGCCAGCAGTTACGGGGGGGCCCACACAGATACGCAGTATTTT.

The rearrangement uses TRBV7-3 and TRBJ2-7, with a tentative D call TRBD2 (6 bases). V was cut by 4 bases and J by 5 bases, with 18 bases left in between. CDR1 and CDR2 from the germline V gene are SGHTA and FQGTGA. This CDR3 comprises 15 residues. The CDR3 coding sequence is TGTGCCAGCAGCTACAGTGGCGGAGGGATTGACGAGCAGTACTTC. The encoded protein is CASSYSGGGIDEQYF.

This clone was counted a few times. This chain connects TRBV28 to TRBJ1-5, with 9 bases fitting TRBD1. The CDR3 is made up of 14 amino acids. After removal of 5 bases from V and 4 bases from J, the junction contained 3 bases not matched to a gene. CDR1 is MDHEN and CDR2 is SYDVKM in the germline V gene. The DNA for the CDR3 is TGTGCCAGCAGTCGAGACAGGGGGAATCAGCCCCAGCATTTT. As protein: CASSRDRGNQPQHF.

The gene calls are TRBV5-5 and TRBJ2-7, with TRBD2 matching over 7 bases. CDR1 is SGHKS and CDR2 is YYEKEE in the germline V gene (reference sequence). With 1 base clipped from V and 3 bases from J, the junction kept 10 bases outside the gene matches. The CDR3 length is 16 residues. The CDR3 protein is CASSLMTQGGVYEQYF. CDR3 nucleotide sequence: TGTGCCAGCAGCTTGATGACCCAGGGAGGGGTCTACGAGCAGTACTTC. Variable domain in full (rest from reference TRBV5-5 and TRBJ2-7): DAGVTQSPTHLIKTRGQQVTLRCSPISGHKSVSWYQQVLGQGPQFIFQYYEKEERGRGNFPDRFSARQFPNYSSELNVNALLLGDSALYLCASSLMTQGGVYEQYFGPGTRLTVT.

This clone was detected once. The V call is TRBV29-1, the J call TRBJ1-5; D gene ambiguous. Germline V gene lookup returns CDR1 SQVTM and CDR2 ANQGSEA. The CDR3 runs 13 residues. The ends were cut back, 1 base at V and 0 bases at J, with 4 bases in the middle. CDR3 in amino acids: CSVEGASNQPQHF. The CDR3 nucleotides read TGCAGCGTTGAAGGGGCTAGCAATCAGCCCCAGCATTTT.

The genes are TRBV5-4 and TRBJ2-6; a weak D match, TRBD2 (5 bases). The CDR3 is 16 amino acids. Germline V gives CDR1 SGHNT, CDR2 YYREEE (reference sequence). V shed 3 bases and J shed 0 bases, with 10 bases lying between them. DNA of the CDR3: TGTGCCAGCAGCTCCGTGGGGAGCTCTGGGGCCAACGTCCTGACTTTC. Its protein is CASSSVGSSGANVLTF.

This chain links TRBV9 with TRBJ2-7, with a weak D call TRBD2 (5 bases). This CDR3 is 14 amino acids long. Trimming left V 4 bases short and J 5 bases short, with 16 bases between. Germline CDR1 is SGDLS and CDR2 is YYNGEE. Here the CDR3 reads CASSPTPGGDEQYF. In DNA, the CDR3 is TGTGCCAGCAGCCCGACCCCAGGAGGCGACGAGCAGTACTTC.

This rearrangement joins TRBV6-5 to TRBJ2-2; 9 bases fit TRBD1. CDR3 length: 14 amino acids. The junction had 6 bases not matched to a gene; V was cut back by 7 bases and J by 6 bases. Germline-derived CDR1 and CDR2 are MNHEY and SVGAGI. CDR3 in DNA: TGTGCCAGCAACCTGGGACAGGGAGCCGGGGAGCTGTTTTTT. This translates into CASNLGQGAGELFF.

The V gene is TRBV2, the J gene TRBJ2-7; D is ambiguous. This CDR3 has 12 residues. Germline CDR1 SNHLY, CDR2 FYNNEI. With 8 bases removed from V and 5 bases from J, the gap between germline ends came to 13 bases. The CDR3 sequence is CASLAGLDEQYF. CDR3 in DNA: TGTGCCAGCCTGGCTGGCCTGGACGAGCAGTACTTC.

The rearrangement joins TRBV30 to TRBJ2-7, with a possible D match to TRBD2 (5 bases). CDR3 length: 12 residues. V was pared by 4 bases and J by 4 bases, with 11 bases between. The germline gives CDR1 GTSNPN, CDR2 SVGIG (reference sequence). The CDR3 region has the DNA TGTGCCTGGACTAAGGGAGCTTACGAGCAGTACTTC. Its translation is CAWTKGAYEQYF.

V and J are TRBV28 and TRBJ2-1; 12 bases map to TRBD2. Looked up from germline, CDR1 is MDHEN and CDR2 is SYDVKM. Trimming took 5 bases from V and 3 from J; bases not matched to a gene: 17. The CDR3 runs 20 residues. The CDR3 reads CASSPAGLAGVGRVYNEQFF. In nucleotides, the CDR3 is TGTGCCAGCAGTCCCGCGGGACTAGCGGGTGTAGGTAGGGTCTACAATGAGCAGTTCTTC.

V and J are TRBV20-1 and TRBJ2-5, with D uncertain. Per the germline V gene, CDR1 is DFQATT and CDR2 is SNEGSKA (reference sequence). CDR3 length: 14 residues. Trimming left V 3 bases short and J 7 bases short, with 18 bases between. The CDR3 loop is CSASFENSPGTQYF. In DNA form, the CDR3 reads TGCAGTGCTAGTTTCGAGAACTCCCCAGGGACCCAGTACTTC.

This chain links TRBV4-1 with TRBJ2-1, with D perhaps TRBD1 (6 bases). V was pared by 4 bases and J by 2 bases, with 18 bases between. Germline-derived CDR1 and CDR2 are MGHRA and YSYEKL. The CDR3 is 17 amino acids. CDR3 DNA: TGCGCCAGCAGCCCAGGAAGGGGGAGAACCCCCTACAATGAGCAGTTCTTC. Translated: CASSPGRGRTPYNEQFF.

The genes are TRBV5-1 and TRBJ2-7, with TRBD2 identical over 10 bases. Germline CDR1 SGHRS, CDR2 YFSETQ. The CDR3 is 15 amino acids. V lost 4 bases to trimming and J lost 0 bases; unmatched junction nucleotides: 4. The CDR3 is CASSTGLAVSYEQYF. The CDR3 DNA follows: TGCGCCAGCAGCACCGGACTAGCGGTCTCCTACGAGCAGTACTTC.

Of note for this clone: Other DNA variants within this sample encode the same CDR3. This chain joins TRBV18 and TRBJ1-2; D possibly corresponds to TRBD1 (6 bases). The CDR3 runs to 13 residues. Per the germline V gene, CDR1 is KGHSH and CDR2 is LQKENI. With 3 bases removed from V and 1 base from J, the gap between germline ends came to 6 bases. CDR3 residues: CASSPDSNYGYTF. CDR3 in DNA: TGTGCCAGCTCACCGGACAGTAACTATGGCTACACCTTC.

CDR3 region: CATSDLDRPRQYF. The CDR3 nucleotides are TGTGCCACCAGTGATTTGGACAGACCCAGGCAGTACTTC. The chain couples TRBV24-1 to TRBJ2-7; TRBD1 is a possible D gene (5 bases). The germline gives CDR1 KGHDR, CDR2 SFDVKD. V was clipped by 0 bases and J by 9 bases, with 11 bases between them. The length of the CDR3 is 13 residues.

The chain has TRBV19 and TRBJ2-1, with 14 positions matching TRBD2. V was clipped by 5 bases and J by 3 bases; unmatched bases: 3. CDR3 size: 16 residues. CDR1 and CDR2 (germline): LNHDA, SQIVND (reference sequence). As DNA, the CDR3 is TGTGCCAGTAGTTGGACTAGCGGGGGGAACTACAATGAGCAGTTCTTC. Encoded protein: CASSWTSGGNYNEQFF.

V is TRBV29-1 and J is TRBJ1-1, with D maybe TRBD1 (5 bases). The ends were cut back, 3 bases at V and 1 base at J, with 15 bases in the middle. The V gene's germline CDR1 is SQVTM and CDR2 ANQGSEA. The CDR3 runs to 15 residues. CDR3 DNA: TGCAGCGTTGAGTGGCGTGGTCAGGGGAACACTGAAGCTTTCTTT. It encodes CSVEWRGQGNTEAFF.

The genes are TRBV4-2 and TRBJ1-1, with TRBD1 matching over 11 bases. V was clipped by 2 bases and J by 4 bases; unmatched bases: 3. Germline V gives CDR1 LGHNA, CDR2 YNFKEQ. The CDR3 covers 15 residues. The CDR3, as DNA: TGTGCCAGCAGCCAATTCGGGACAGGGGGCACTGAAGCTTTCTTT. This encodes CASSQFGTGGTEAFF.

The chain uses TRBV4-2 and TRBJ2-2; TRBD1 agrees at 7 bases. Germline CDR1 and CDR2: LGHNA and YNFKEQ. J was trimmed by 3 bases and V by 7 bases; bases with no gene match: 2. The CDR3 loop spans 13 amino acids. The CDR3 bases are TGTGCCAGCACCACAGGGGACACCGGGGAGCTGTTTTTT. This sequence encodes CASTTGDTGELFF.

CDR3 loop: CASSFTVRGGQGARQPQHF. CDR3 DNA: TGTGCCAGCAGTTTCACAGTACGGGGCGGACAGGGGGCGCGTCAGCCCCAGCATTTT. V gene TRBV28 combines with J gene TRBJ1-5, with TRBD1 matching over 11 bases. After removal of 3 bases from V and 6 bases from J, the junction contained 16 bases not matched to a gene. The CDR3 is 19 amino acids. CDR1 MDHEN and CDR2 SYDVKM come from the germline V gene. Looking up the rest from reference TRBV28 and TRBJ1-5 gives the full variable domain: DVKVTQSSRYLVKRTGEKVFLECVQDMDHENMFWYRQDPGLGLRLIYFSYDVKMKEKGDIPEGYSVSREKKERFSLILESASTNQTSMYLCASSFTVRGGQGARQPQHFGDGTRLSIL.